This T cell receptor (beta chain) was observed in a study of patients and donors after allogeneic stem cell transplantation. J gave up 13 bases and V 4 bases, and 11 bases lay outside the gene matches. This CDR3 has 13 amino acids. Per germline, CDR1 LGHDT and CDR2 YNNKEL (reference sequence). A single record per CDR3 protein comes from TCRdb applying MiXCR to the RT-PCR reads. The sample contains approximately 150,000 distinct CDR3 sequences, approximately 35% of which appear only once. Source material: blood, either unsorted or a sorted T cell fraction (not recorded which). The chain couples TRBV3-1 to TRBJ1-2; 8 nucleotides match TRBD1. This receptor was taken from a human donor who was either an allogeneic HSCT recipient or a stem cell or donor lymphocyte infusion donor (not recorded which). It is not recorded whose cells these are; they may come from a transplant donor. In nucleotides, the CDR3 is TGTGCCAGCAGCCGGGACACAGGGGGAACGGGCACCTTC. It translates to CASSRDTGGTGTF.